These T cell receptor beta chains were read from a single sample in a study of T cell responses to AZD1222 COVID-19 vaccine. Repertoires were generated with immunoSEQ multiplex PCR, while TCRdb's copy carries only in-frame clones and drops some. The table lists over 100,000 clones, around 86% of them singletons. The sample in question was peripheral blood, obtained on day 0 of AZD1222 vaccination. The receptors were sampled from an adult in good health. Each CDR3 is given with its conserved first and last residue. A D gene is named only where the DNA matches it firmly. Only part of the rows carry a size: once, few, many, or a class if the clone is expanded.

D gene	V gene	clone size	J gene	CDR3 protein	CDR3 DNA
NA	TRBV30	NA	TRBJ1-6	CAWSPGVDNSPLHF	TGTGCCTGGAGTCCCGGCGTAGATAATTCACCCCTCCACTTT
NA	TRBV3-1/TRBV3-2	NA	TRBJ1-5	CASSPLGDYQPQHF	TGTGCCAGCAGCCCCTTGGGAGATTATCAGCCCCAGCATTTT
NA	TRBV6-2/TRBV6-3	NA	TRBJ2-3	CASSYYRTDTQYF	TGTGCCAGCAGTTACTATCGCACAGATACGCAGTATTTT
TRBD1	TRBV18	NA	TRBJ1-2	CASRVNRGERYGYTF	TGTGCCAGCCGCGTAAACAGGGGAGAACGTTATGGCTACACCTTC
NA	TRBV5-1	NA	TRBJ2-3	CASSWSARGAADTQYF	TGCGCCAGCAGCTGGTCGGCCCGAGGAGCCGCAGATACGCAGTATTTT
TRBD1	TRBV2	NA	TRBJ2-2	CASRRDRNTGELFF	TGTGCCAGCAGAAGGGACAGGAACACCGGGGAGCTGTTTTTT
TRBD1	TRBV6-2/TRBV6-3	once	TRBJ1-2	CASSYSRAGGAGGYTF	TGTGCCAGCAGTTACTCGAGGGCAGGGGGCGCTGGTGGCTACACCTTC
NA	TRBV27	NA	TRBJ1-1	CASSLSRYTEAFF	TGTGCCAGCAGTTTATCGAGGTACACTGAAGCTTTCTTT
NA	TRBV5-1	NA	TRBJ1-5	CASSLGGTNQPQHF	TGCGCCAGCAGCTTGGGGGGGACCAATCAGCCCCAGCATTTT
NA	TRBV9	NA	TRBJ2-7	CASSVEQVETYEQYF	TGTGCCAGCAGCGTAGAACAGGTAGAAACCTACGAGCAGTACTTC
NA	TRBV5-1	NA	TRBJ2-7	CASSLNQGAAYEQYF	TGCGCCAGCAGCTTAAACCAGGGAGCTGCCTACGAGCAGTACTTC
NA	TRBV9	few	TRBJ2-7	CASSVDPGAREQYF	TGTGCCAGCAGCGTAGATCCAGGGGCGAGGGAGCAGTACTTC
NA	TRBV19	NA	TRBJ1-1	CASSISGYTEAFF	TGTGCCAGTAGTATATCGGGGTACACTGAAGCTTTCTTT